Listed here are 9 T cell receptor beta chains from one sample, sequenced in a study of T-cell memory formation after mild COVID-19. A single record per CDR3 protein comes from TCRdb applying MiXCR to the 5' RACE reads. Counted here are around 440,000 distinct CDR3 sequences, 18% occurring once; the ten biggest clones make up more than 9%. The sequenced sample was PBMCs or a T cell subset sorted from them (not recorded which). The receptor source for this set is an adult woman who had mild COVID-19 (a few samples of this study predate the infection). Cell type and time point are not known.

The J gene is TRBJ1-5, the V gene TRBV7-3; unclear D gene. Germline loops: CDR1 SGHTA, CDR2 FQGTGA. The CDR3 is 15 amino acids. V was pared by 1 base and J by 2 bases, with 9 bases between. The CDR3 DNA reads as TGTGCCAGCAGCTTAATATTGGCGGGCAATCAGCCCCAGCATTTT. Translating it yields CASSLILAGNQPQHF.

The chain recombines TRBV5-1 with TRBJ2-1; 10 positions match TRBD2. The V segment lost 0 bases and the J segment 8 bases; nucleotides outside the gene matches: 5. In germline, CDR1 is SGHRS, CDR2 YFSETQ. CDR3 size: 15 residues. CDR3 sequence (DNA): TGCGCCAGCAGCTTGGGAGCGGGGGGGCCTGATGAGCAGTTCTTC. Its translation is CASSLGAGGPDEQFF. The variable domain in full, with the rest retrieved from reference TRBV5-1 and TRBJ2-1, is KAGVTQTPRYLIKTRGQQVTLSCSPISGHRSVSWYQQTPGQGLQFLFEYFSETQRNKGNFPGRFSGRQFSNSRSEMNVSTLELGDSALYLCASSLGAGGPDEQFFGPGTRLTVL.

The V call is TRBV7-8, the J call TRBJ2-7; 7 nucleotides line up with TRBD1. Per germline, CDR1 SGHVS and CDR2 FQNEAQ. This CDR3 comprises 15 residues. J gave up 6 bases and V 5 bases, and 13 bases lay outside the gene matches. CDR3 loop: CASSPRAMRQGEQYF. The CDR3 coding sequence is TGTGCCAGCAGCCCCCGGGCCATGCGACAGGGCGAGCAGTACTTC.

This clonotype was picked up a small number of times. V usage is TRBV12-3 or TRBV12-4 and J usage is TRBJ1-6; the D gene is possibly TRBD1 (6 bases). V lost 1 base and J 10 bases, leaving 8 bases between the germline ends. This CDR3 contains 13 residues. The CDR3 sequence: CASSLEGGSPLHF. For the CDR3, the DNA is TGTGCCAGCAGTTTAGAGGGGGGGTCACCCCTCCACTTT.

V usage is TRBV27 and J usage is TRBJ2-7, with 8 bases that match TRBD2. This CDR3 comprises 14 residues. V gave up 2 bases and J gave up 7 bases; unmatched junction bases: 7. In germline, CDR1 is MNHEY, CDR2 SMNVEV (reference sequence). CDR3 in DNA: TGTGCCAGCAGTTTAGGAGCGGGAGTTGTTGAGCAGTACTTC. Translating it yields CASSLGAGVVEQYF.

This clonotype was detected ten times or more. The chain links TRBV3-1 to TRBJ1-2; 9 nucleotides match TRBD1. V was pared by 1 base and J by 6 bases, with 9 bases of the junction left unmatched. The CDR3 consists of 16 residues. CDR1 is LGHDT, CDR2 YNNKEL, per germline (reference sequence). For the CDR3, the DNA is TGTGCCAGCAGCCAAGTTACAGGGGGCGCATCGGATGGCTACACCTTC. Its translation: CASSQVTGGASDGYTF.

In this sample, this clonotype turned up a few times. The chain couples TRBV27 to TRBJ2-7; D is uncertain. This CDR3 has 13 amino acids. Trimming left V 3 bases short and J 3 bases short, with 9 bases between. Germline CDR1 is MNHEY and CDR2 is SMNVEV (reference sequence). The CDR3 DNA follows: TGTGCCAGCAGTTTCGGGCACCGCTACGAGCAGTACTTC. It yields the protein CASSFGHRYEQYF.

The chain carries TRBV7-9 and TRBJ1-2; D is perhaps TRBD1 (5 bases). Per the germline V gene, CDR1 is SEHNR and CDR2 is FQNEAQ (reference sequence). The CDR3 is made up of 14 amino acids. V lost 1 base and J lost 4, with 10 bases in between. Written as DNA, the CDR3 is TGTGCCAGCAGCTTAGTGAACGGGGGCTATGGCTACACCTTC. It encodes CASSLVNGGYGYTF.

This clonotype has a handful of counts. The chain employs TRBV6-5 and TRBJ2-7; 7 bases match TRBD2. Germline CDR1 and CDR2: MNHEY and SVGAGI. The CDR3 runs 18 residues. The V segment lost 4 bases and the J segment 0 bases; nucleotides outside the gene matches: 15. CDR3 nucleotide sequence: TGTGCCAGCAGTTCCTACTCCCTATCGGCGGGAGTCTCCTACGAGCAGTACTTC. Translation gives CASSSYSLSAGVSYEQYF.